The present T cell receptor beta chain was sequenced within a study of beta chain features in type 1 diabetes. Findings and limits, study-wide: Fewer insertions but more deletions were seen at VDJ junctions in type 1 diabetes patients. Shorter TCRB CDR3s, moderately but significantly so, were found in Type 1 diabetes patients in all four CD4+ subsets. It was possible that PCR favored shorter templates, equally so in patients and controls. Naive, central memory and Treg TCRB repertoires seemed to resemble each other more closely in patients than they did in healthy donors.

A single heparinised blood sample, averaging around 110 mL, was obtained per donor. About this clone: As yet, its antigen is unknown.

Expressed TCRB transcripts were sequenced because the isolated RNA had all been reverse transcribed beforehand. Here immunoSEQ multiplex PCR was the method, and the copy in TCRdb shows in-frame clones only, minus some. The data show about 150,000 clones, around 10% seen once. This receptor was identified in a man in his thirties or forties with type 1 diabetes. Sequencing was carried out using central memory CD4+ T cells from blood.

The CDR3 region has the DNA TGTGCCAGCAGTACAGGGGGGAGCTCCTACGAGCAGTACTTC. It codes for CASSTGGSSYEQYF. V usage is TRBV6-5 and J usage is TRBJ2-5; 8 nucleotides line up with TRBD1. The closer fit of TRBJ2-7 to the DNA end suggests the J call may be wrong. Looked up from germline, CDR1 is MNHEY and CDR2 is SVGAGI. The CDR3 is 14 amino acids.